This T cell receptor beta chain was profiled in a study of tumor and adjacent non-tumor tissue in lung cancer. About the research overall: The patients, about nine men and about 5 women, were roughly 31 to 80 with stage I to III disease.

CDR3 length: 12 residues. A remark on this clonotype: Antigen unknown. One junction end does not reproduce the germline sequence, and a read error may be involved.

RNA was extracted from bulk tissue without any cell sorting. Distant lung tissue was collected more than 3 cm away from the tumor edge. A modified ARM-PCR protocol with three rounds of nested PCR amplified TCRbeta. One entry per CDR3 protein, called by TCRdb with MiXCR from the multiplex PCR reads. The repertoire holds 70,000 to 95,000 distinct CDR3 sequences, with less than 85% as singletons. Study-wide results and caveats: Tumor tissue had significantly higher TCR diversity than normal lung.

The specimen was distant non-tumor lung tissue. The gene calls are TRBV12-3 or TRBV12-4 and TRBJ1-5; D ambiguous. The source is a man aged 65 to 79 with non-small cell lung cancer. The DNA for the CDR3 is TGTGTCAGCAGCGAGAGGGTTCAGCCCCAGCATTTT. Its protein product is CVSSERVQPQHF.